Presented here are 5 T cell receptor beta chains from one specimen sequenced in a study of tumor-infiltrating lymphocytes in primary liver carcinoma. RNA and DNA were co-extracted from about 20-30 mg of unsorted bulk tissue. Total RNA (roughly 540 ng) served as template for TCR beta cDNA synthesis primed by a constant-region primer. Libraries covering TCR beta were generated through three nested multiplex PCR rounds (using a slightly modified ARM-PCR). Investigators reported that the first two PCR rounds, at 10 to 11 cycles each, used TRBV1-TRBV30 forward primers with a C-beta reverse primer. TCRdb independently ran MiXCR on the multiplex PCR reads; one entry per CDR3 protein. This table holds about 20,000 distinct CDR3 sequences, 65% to 85% found once. Source material: liver tumor tissue from sampling region 4. The subset here: tumor region T4, right-lateral pole. The receptor source for this set is a woman in her twenties or thirties with primary liver carcinoma and hepatitis B virus infection.

On this clonotype itself: The junction departs from germline at one end; a sequencing error may be responsible. The chain has TRBV4-3 and TRBJ2-7; TRBD2 matches 7 bases. Looked up from germline, CDR1 is LGHNA and CDR2 is YSLEER. This CDR3 has 18 residues. CDR3 amino acids: CTSSQAVTGGQTSYEQYF. The CDR3 bases are TGCACCAGCAGCCAAGCTGTGACGGGGGGTCAGACTAGCTACGAGCAGTACTTC.

The chain carries TRBV6-1 and TRBJ2-2, with D possibly called TRBD1 or TRBD2 (6 bases each). Germline V gene data show CDR1 as MNHNS and CDR2 as SASEGT. The CDR3 length is 19 residues. CDR3 amino acids: CANSETLSGGAANTGELFF. The CDR3 DNA reads TGTGCTAACAGTGAAACCCTTTCCGGGGGCGCCGCGAACACCGGGGAGCTGTTTTTT.

This clonotype was observed a few times. Being one base from a much bigger clone, this may be a read error. The chain recombines TRBV4-1 with TRBJ2-2, with D perhaps TRBD1 (5 bases). The germline CDR1 and CDR2 sequences are MGHRA and YSYEKL. CDR3 size: 13 residues. CDR3 sequence (DNA): TGCGCCAGCAACCAAGGACAAGGCGGGGAGCTGTTTTTT. It is translated as CASNQGQGGELFF.

A single count supports this clonotype. At one end, the junction sequence differs from germline, possibly due to a read error. The chain has TRBV11-1 and TRBJ2-1; 11 nucleotides match TRBD2. The germline V gene encodes CDR1 SGHAT and CDR2 FQDESV (reference sequence). The CDR3 length is 19 residues. CDR3 bases: TGTGCCTGCAGCTTAGGCCCGGGACTAGCGGCTTATTCCTACAATGAGCAGTTCTTC. This encodes CACSLGPGLAAYSYNEQFF.

This clonotype was found many times. The junction departs from germline at one end; a sequencing error may be responsible. The V gene is TRBV6-5, the J gene TRBJ1-1, with TRBD1 matching 9 bases. Per the germline V gene, CDR1 is MNHEY and CDR2 is SVGAGI. CDR3 length equals 15 residues. The CDR3 DNA reads as TGTGCCAGCAGTTACGCCCGGGACAGGGCCCCAAAAGCTCTCTTT. Translated, it gives CASSYARDRAPKALF.